This T cell receptor (beta chain) was sequenced in a study of regulatory T cells in long-lasting Graves disease. General observations from the study: Favored usage of TRBV28, TRBJ1-2 and TRBJ2-5 was recorded in persistent disease.

A note on this clonotype: Its antigen is not known.

Noted time point: persistent/refractory GD, antithyroid drugs over 5 years with positive TRAb. The TCR library used RNA extracted from PBMCs. Investigators report Graves' disease was diagnosed under American Thyroid Association guidelines. Arm-PCR of CDR3 regions and iRepertoire HTBI primers were the basis on which TCR beta libraries were built. TCRdb redid the calling of the multiplex PCR reads with MiXCR, one entry per CDR3 protein. The table shows roughly 360,000 distinct CDR3 sequences, with roughly 24% occurring only once. The germline V gene has CDR1 SGHRS and CDR2 YFSETQ. The CDR3 has 15 residues. Trimming shortened V by 4 bases and J by 5 bases, and 15 bases separated the two germline ends.

This rearrangement joins TRBV5-1 to TRBJ1-4; perhaps TRBD1 as D (5 bases). The starting material was peripheral blood mononuclear cells (PBMCs), obtained when the disease was refractory, from a patient treated with antithyroid drugs. The receptor was derived from a woman aged 40 to 50 with Graves disease. CDR3 DNA sequence: TGCGCCAGCAGCCGTCGGGGGGGAAAGAATGAAAAACTGTTTTTT. It yields the protein CASSRRGGKNEKLFF.